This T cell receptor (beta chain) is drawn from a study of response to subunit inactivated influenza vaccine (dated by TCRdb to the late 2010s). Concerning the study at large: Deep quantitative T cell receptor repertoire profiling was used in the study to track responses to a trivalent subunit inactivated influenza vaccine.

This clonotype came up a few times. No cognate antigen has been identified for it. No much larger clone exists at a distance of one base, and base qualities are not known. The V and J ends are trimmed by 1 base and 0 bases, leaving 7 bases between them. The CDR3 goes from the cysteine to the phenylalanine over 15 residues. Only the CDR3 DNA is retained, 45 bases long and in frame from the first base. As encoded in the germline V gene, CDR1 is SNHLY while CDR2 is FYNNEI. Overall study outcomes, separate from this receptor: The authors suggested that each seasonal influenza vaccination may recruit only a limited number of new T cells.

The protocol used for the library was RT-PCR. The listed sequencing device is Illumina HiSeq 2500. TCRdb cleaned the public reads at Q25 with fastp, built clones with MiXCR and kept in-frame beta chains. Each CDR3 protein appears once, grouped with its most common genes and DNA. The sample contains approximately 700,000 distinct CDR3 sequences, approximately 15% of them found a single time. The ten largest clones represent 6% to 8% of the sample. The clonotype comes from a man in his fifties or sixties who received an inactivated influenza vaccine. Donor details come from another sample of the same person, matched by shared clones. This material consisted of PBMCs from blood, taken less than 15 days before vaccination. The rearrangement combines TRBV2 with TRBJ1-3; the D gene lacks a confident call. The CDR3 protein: CASSEGPRSGNTIYF. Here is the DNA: TGTGCCAGCAGTGAAGGCCCCCGCTCTGGAAACACCATATATTTT.